This entry features one T cell receptor beta chain sequence. Its target is unknown. Germline V gives CDR1 DFQATT, CDR2 SNEGSKA (reference sequence). The length of the CDR3 is 15 residues. This specimen belongs to a study of T cells expressing NK-cell markers. Overall study context: The authors sequenced eight donors, of whom seven were HCMV-seropositive and one was seronegative.

Findings and limits, study-wide: Of the CD8+ T cell pool in five or six donors, roughly 1.0-7.5% was accounted for by dominant NKG2C+ clonotypes. Among several donors, these clonotypes also ranked first in the CD3+CD56-NKG2C+ fraction.

With the 5' RACE reads reprocessed, TCRdb shows one record per CDR3 protein and no DNA. This sample's table reports around 550,000 distinct CDR3 sequences. Sequenced sample: blood T cells: a sorted CD56 or NKG2C T cell subset, CD4+ or CD8+ T cells, or bulk PBMC T cells (not recorded which). The clonotype originates from a man between 18 and 35 years old in good health. The gene calls are TRBV20-1 and TRBJ2-3. CDR3 in amino acids: CSARRSSAGTDTQYF.